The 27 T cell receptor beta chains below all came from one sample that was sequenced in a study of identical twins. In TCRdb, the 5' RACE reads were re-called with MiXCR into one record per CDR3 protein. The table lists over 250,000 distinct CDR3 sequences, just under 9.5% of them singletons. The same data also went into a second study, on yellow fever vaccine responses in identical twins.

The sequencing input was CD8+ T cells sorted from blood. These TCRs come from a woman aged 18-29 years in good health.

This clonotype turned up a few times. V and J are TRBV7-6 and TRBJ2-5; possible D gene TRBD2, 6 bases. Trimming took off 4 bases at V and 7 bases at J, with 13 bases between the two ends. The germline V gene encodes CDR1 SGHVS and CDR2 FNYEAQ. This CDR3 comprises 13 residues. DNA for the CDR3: TGTGCCAGCAGCTCTCTTTCGGAGGGGACCCAGTACTTC. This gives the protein CASSSLSEGTQYF.

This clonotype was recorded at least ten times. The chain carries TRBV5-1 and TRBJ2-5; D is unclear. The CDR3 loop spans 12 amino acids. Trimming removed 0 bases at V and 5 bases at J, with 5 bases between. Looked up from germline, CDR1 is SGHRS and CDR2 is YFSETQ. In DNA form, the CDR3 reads TGCGCCAGCAGCTTGGAGTGGGAGACCCAGTACTTC. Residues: CASSLEWETQYF.

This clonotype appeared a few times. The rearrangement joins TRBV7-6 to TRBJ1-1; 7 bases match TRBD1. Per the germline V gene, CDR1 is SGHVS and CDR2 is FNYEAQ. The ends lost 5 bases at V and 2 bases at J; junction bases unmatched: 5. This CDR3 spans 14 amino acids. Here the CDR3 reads CASSPGTANTEAFF. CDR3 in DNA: TGTGCCAGCAGCCCCGGGACAGCAAACACTGAAGCTTTCTTT. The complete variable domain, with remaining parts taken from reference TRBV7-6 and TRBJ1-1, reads GAGVSQSPRYKVTKRGQDVALRCDPISGHVSLYWYRQALGQGPEFLTYFNYEAQQDKSGLPNDRFSAERPEGSISTLTIQRTEQRDSAMYRCASSPGTANTEAFFGQGTRLTVV.

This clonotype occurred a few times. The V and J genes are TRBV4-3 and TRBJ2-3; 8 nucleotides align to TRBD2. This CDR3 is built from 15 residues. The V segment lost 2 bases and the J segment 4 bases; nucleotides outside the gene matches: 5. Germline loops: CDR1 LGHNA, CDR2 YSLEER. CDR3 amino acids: CASSQSRGGADTQYF. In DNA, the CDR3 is TGCGCCAGCAGCCAATCCCGGGGGGGCGCAGATACGCAGTATTTT.

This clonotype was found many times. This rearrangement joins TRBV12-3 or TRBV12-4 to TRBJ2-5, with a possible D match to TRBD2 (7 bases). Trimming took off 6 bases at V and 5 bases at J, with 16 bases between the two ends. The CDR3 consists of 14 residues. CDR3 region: CASSERGGDETQYF. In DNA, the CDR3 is TGTGCCAGCAGCGAGAGGGGGGGAGACGAGACCCAGTACTTC.

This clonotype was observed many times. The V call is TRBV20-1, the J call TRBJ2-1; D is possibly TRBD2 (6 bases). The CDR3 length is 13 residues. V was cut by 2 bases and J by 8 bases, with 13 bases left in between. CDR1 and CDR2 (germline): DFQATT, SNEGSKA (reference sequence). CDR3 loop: CSARTRTIDEQFF. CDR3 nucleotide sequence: TGCAGTGCTAGAACTCGGACTATCGATGAGCAGTTCTTC.

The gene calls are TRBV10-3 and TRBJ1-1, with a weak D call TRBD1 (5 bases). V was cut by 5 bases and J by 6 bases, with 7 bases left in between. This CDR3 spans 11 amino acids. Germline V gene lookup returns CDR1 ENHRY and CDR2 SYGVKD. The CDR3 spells CAISPGAEAFF. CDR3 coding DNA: TGTGCCATCAGTCCGGGGGCTGAAGCTTTCTTT.

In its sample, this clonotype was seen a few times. The CDR3 DNA is TGTGCCAGCAGCCAAGATAAAGATCCGGGACAGACGCGTTTCTTC. Translated, it gives CASSQDKDPGQTRFF. The rearrangement links TRBV3-1 to TRBJ2-1, with 7 bases fitting TRBD1. In germline, CDR1 is LGHDT, CDR2 YNNKEL (reference sequence). The CDR3 has 15 residues. Germline trimming cut 0 bases from V and 16 bases from J; bases unmatched to any gene: 15.

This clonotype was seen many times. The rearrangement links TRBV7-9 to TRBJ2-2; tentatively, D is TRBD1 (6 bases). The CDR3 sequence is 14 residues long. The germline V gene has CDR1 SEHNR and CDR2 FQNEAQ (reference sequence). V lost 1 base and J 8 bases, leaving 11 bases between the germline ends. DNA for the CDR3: TGTGCCAGCAGCTTAGTGACAGGAGAAGGGGAGCTGTTTTTT. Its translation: CASSLVTGEGELFF.

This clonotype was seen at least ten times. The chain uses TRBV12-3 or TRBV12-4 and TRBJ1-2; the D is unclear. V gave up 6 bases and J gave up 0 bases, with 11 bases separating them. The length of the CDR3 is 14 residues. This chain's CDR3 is CASRDGSSNYGYTF. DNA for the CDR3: TGTGCCAGCAGGGACGGCTCATCTAACTATGGCTACACCTTC.

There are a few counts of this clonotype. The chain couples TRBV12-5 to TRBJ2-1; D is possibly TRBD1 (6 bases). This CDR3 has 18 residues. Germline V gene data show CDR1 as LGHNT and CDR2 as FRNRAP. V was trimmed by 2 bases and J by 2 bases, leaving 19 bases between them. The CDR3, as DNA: TGTGCTAGTGGTTTGCTAGGGGGACGTCTCATGGCCTACAATGAGCAGTTCTTC. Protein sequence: CASGLLGGRLMAYNEQFF.

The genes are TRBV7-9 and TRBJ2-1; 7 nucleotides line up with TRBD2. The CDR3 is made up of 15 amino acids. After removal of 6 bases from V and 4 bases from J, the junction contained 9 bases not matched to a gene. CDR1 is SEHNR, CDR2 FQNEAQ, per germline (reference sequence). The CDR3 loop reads CASSQSGMVYNEQFF. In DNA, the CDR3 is TGTGCCAGCAGTCAGAGCGGGATGGTTTACAATGAGCAGTTCTTC.

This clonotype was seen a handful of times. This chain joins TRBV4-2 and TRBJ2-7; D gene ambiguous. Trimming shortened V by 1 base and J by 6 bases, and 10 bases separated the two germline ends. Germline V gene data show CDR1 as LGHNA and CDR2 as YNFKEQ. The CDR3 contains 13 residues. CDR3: CASSQGPIGEQYF. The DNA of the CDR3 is TGTGCCAGCAGCCAAGGGCCAATAGGCGAGCAGTACTTC.

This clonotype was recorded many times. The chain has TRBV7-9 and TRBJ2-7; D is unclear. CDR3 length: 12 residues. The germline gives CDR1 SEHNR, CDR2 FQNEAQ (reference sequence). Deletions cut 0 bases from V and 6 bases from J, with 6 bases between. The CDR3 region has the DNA TGTGCCAGCAGCTTAGCGTCTGCCGAGCAGTACTTC. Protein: CASSLASAEQYF. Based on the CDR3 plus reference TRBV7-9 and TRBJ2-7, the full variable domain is DTGVSQNPRHKITKRGQNVTFRCDPISEHNRLYWYRQTLGQGPEFLTYFQNEAQLEKSRLLSDRFSAERPKGSFSTLEIQRTEQGDSAMYLCASSLASAEQYFGPGTRLTVT.

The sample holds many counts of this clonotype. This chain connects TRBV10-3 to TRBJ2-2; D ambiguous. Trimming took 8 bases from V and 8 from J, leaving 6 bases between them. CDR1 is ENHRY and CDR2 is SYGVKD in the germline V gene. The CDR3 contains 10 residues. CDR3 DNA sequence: TGTGCCATCCTGGCAGGGGAGCTGTTTTTT. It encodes CAILAGELFF.

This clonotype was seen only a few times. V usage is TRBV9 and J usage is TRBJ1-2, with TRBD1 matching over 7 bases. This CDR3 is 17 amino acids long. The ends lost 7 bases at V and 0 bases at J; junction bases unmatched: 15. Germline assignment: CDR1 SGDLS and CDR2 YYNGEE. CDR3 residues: CASAGVGTVGTNYGYTF. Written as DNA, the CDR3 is TGTGCCAGCGCAGGGGTGGGGACAGTTGGTACTAACTATGGCTACACCTTC.

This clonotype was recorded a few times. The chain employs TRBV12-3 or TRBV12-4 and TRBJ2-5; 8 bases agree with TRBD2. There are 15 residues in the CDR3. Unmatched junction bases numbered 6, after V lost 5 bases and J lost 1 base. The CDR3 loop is CASSPKTSAQETQYF. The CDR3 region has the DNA TGTGCCAGCAGTCCCAAGACTAGCGCCCAAGAGACCCAGTACTTC.

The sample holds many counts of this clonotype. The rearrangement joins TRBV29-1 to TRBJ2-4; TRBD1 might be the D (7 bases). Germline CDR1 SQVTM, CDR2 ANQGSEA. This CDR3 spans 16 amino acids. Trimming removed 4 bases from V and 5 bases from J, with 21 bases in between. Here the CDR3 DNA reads TGCAGCGTTGGAGGAATGACAGGGAGGCCTCAAAACATTCAGTACTTC. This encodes CSVGGMTGRPQNIQYF. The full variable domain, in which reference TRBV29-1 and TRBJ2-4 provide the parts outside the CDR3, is SAVISQKPSRDICQRGTSLTIQCQVDSQVTMMFWYRQQPGQSLTLIATANQGSEATYESGFVIDKFPISRPNLTFSTLTVSNMSPEDSSIYLCSVGGMTGRPQNIQYFGAGTRLSVL.

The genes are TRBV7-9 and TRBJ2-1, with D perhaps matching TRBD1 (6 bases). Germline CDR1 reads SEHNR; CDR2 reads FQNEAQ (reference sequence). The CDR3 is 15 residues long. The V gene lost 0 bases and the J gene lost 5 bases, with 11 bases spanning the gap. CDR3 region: CASSLAQGLNNEQFF. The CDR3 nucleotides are TGTGCCAGCAGCTTAGCGCAGGGGTTGAACAATGAGCAGTTCTTC.

Here the CDR3 DNA reads TGTGCCAGCATGGAGGCGTCCCAATACATTCAGTACTTC. Its protein product is CASMEASQYIQYF. The gene calls are TRBV7-9 and TRBJ2-4, with a tentative D call TRBD2 (5 bases). V lost 7 bases and J 8 bases, leaving 15 bases between the germline ends. Germline CDR1 and CDR2: SEHNR and FQNEAQ (reference sequence). CDR3 length equals 13 residues.

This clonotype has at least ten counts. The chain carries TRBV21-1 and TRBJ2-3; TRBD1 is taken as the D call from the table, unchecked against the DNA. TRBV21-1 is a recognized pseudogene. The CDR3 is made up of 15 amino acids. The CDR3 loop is CASILFRAITDTQYF. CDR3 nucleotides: TGTGCCAGCATCTTGTTCCGGGCGATCACAGATACGCAGTATTTT.

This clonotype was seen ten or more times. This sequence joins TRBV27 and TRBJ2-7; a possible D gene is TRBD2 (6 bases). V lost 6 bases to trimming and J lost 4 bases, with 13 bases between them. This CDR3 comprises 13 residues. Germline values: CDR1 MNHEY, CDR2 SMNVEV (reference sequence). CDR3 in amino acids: CASRLAGRYEQYF. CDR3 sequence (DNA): TGTGCCAGCAGGTTGGCAGGGAGGTACGAGCAGTACTTC.

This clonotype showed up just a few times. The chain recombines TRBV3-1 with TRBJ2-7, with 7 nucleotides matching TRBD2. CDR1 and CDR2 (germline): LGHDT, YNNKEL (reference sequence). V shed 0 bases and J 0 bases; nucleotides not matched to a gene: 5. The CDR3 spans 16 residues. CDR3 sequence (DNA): TGTGCCAGCAGCCAAGACGGGAGGTTACCCTCCTACGAGCAGTACTTC. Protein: CASSQDGRLPSYEQYF.

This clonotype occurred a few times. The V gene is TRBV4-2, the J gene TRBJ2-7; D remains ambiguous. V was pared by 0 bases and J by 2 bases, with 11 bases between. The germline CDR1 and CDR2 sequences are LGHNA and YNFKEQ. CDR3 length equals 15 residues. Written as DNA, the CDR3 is TGTGCCAGCAGCCAAGATCTGGCAGAAGCCTACGAGCAGTACTTC. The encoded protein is CASSQDLAEAYEQYF.

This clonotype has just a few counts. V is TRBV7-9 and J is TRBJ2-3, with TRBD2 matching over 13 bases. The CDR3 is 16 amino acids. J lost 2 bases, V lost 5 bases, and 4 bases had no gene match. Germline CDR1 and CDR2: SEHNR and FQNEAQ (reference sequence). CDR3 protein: CASSEGLAGFTDTQYF. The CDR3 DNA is TGTGCCAGCAGCGAGGGACTAGCGGGGTTCACAGATACGCAGTATTTT.

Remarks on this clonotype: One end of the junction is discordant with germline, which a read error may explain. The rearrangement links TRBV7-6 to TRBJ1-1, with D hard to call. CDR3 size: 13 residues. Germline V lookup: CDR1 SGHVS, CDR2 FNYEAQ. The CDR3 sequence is CASTQPLTGEASF. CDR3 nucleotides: TGTGCCAGCACCCAACCCCTCACGGGTGAAGCTTCCTTT. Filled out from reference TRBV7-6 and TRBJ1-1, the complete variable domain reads GAGVSQSPRYKVTKRGQDVALRCDPISGHVSLYWYRQALGQGPEFLTYFNYEAQQDKSGLPNDRFSAERPEGSISTLTIQRTEQRDSAMYRCASTQPLTGEASFGQGTRLTVV.

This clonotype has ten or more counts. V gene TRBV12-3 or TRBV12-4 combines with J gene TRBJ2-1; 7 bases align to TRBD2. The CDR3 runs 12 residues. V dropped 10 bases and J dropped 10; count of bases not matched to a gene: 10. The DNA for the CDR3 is TGTGCCACCTGCCGGGGGGATAGGGAGCAGTTCTTC. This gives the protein CATCRGDREQFF.